These 20 T cell receptor beta chains originate from one sample sequenced in a study of response to subunit inactivated influenza vaccine. TCRdb processed the RT-PCR reads anew with MiXCR; each CDR3 protein has one entry. The table has roughly 650,000 distinct CDR3 sequences, less than 20% seen once; the top ten hold more than 9%. Sequences were derived from PBMCs from blood, sampled 11 to 12 days after vaccination. Receptors originate from a man aged 45-60 years who received an inactivated influenza vaccine.

This clonotype showed up just a few times. The chain carries TRBV11-2 and TRBJ2-3; 15 positions agree with TRBD2. With 5 bases clipped from V and 1 base from J, the junction kept 10 bases outside the gene matches. Looked up from germline, CDR1 is SGHAT and CDR2 is FQNNGV. The CDR3 covers 19 residues. This CDR3 is CASSVRGLAGGLGTDTQYF. The CDR3 DNA is TGTGCCAGCAGCGTCCGCGGACTAGCGGGGGGGCTTGGCACAGATACGCAGTATTTT.

This clonotype was seen only a few times. This rearrangement joins TRBV20-1 to TRBJ2-1; tentative D call: TRBD1 (6 bases). CDR1 and CDR2 from the germline V gene are DFQATT and SNEGSKA (reference sequence). Between the trimmed V and J ends, which lost 1 base and 12 bases, there was a span of 10 bases. CDR3 length: 11 residues. The CDR3 protein is CSARVGAAQFF. The DNA for the CDR3 is TGCAGTGCTAGAGTGGGGGCCGCGCAGTTCTTC.

This clonotype has just a few counts. The chain has TRBV29-1 and TRBJ2-1, with TRBD1 identical over 8 bases. V shed 7 bases, J shed 8 bases, and the junction held 10 bases outside the gene matches. Germline V gene lookup returns CDR1 SQVTM and CDR2 ANQGSEA. This CDR3 has 13 residues. Here the CDR3 reads CSATRSGGDEQFF. For the CDR3, the DNA is TGCAGCGCAACTCGGTCAGGGGGCGATGAGCAGTTCTTC.

V gene TRBV7-2 combines with J gene TRBJ2-5, with D possibly TRBD2 on 5 matching bases. V lost 5 bases, J lost 7 bases, and 14 bases lay in between. The CDR3 totals 13 residues. CDR1 and CDR2 (germline): SGHTA, FQGNSA. The DNA for the CDR3 is TGTGCCAGCAGCCTATCGTCCGGGGTGACCCAGTACTTC. This codes for CASSLSSGVTQYF.

The chain is built from TRBV5-1 and TRBJ2-1; the match to TRBD2 covers 8 bases. This CDR3 is built from 15 residues. The V gene's germline CDR1 is SGHRS and CDR2 YFSETQ. J lost 9 bases, V lost 3 bases, and 11 bases had no gene match. CDR3 nucleotide sequence: TGCGCCAGCAGCTCCGGGACTAGGGGTTTTGGTGAGCAGTTCTTC. This sequence encodes CASSSGTRGFGEQFF.

This clonotype appeared a few times. The rearrangement uses TRBV20-1 and TRBJ1-5; 11 bases match TRBD1. Unmatched junction bases numbered 6, after V lost 6 bases and J lost 5 bases. Per germline, CDR1 DFQATT and CDR2 SNEGSKA (reference sequence). The CDR3 sequence is 14 residues long. CDR3 sequence (DNA): TGCAGTGCCCGGACAGGGGGCTGGGATCAGCCCCAGCATTTT. It is translated as CSARTGGWDQPQHF.

The chain has TRBV15 and TRBJ2-3; 7 bases line up with TRBD2. With 0 bases clipped from V and 2 bases from J, the junction kept 8 bases outside the gene matches. The CDR3 has 17 amino acids. Germline assignment: CDR1 LNHNV and CDR2 YYDKDF (reference sequence). The CDR3 sequence: CATSRDEASGVTDTQYF. The DNA of the CDR3 is TGTGCCACCAGCAGAGATGAGGCTAGCGGAGTCACAGATACGCAGTATTTT.

This clonotype was picked up a small number of times. CDR3 residues: CASSGNRVIVHGYTF. CDR3 in DNA: TGTGCCAGCAGTGGGAATCGGGTGATTGTGCATGGCTACACCTTC. V usage is TRBV28 and J usage is TRBJ1-2; the D is unclear. V lost 5 bases to trimming and J lost 6 bases, with 19 bases between them. The CDR3 contains 15 residues. Germline V lookup: CDR1 MDHEN, CDR2 SYDVKM.

This clonotype has only a few counts. This chain connects TRBV7-9 to TRBJ2-7; 7 nucleotides align to TRBD2. The V gene's germline CDR1 is SEHNR and CDR2 FQNEAQ (reference sequence). The J segment lost 4 bases and the V segment lost 6 bases, leaving 9 bases of the junction unmatched. The CDR3 loop spans 14 amino acids. For the CDR3, the DNA is TGTGCCAGCAGTTCGCGATGGGGAGGGTACGAGCAGTACTTC. Translated: CASSSRWGGYEQYF.

This clonotype has more than one count but fewer than ten. The rearrangement joins TRBV5-1 to TRBJ2-5; D is unresolved. V was cut by 4 bases and J by 3 bases, with 16 bases left in between. CDR3 length: 15 amino acids. Germline loops: CDR1 SGHRS, CDR2 YFSETQ. CDR3 in DNA: TGCGCCAGCAGCCGACAACCGGGCCGAGAAGAGACCCAGTACTTC. Protein: CASSRQPGREETQYF.

CDR3 nucleotide sequence: TGCAGTGCTAGAGATACCGACAGGATTCTTCAGCCCCAGCATTTT. Translating it yields CSARDTDRILQPQHF. The J gene is TRBJ1-5, the V gene TRBV20-1; perhaps TRBD1 as D (6 bases). Germline V lookup: CDR1 DFQATT, CDR2 SNEGSKA (reference sequence). The CDR3 is made up of 15 amino acids. V was shortened by 0 bases and J by 6 bases, with 15 bases between the two germline ends.

This clonotype was picked up many times. This sequence joins TRBV5-1 and TRBJ1-1; 7 bases fit TRBD1. The CDR3 extends over 14 amino acids. Germline V gene data show CDR1 as SGHRS and CDR2 as YFSETQ. With 6 bases clipped from V and 1 base from J, the junction kept 6 bases outside the gene matches. CDR3 loop: CASNLAGGNTEAFF. The CDR3 DNA is TGCGCCAGCAATTTGGCAGGGGGGAACACTGAAGCTTTCTTT.

A few counts support this clonotype. This sequence joins TRBV4-2 and TRBJ2-3; TRBD2 agrees at 9 bases. The length of the CDR3 is 16 residues. The germline gives CDR1 LGHNA, CDR2 YNFKEQ. V trimming: 4 bases; J trimming: 4 bases; junction bases outside the gene matches: 9. In DNA, the CDR3 is TGTGCCAGCAGCCCTCGAGCGGGGGGCGTCCCAGATACGCAGTATTTT. It is translated as CASSPRAGGVPDTQYF.

The J gene is TRBJ2-2, the V gene TRBV11-3; 7 bases fit TRBD1. Germline lookup yields CDR1 SGHNT and CDR2 YENEEA. V trimming: 5 bases; J trimming: 4 bases; junction bases outside the gene matches: 7. CDR3 length: 15 amino acids. The CDR3 region has the DNA TGTGCCAGCAGCGACAGGGATAAATCCACCGGGGAGCTGTTTTTT. It codes for CASSDRDKSTGELFF.

This clonotype has just a few counts. The chain couples TRBV7-2 to TRBJ2-1, with D tentatively TRBD1 or TRBD2 (5 bases each). The CDR3 has 16 amino acids. V gave up 5 bases and J gave up 0 bases, with 14 bases separating them. Looked up from germline, CDR1 is SGHTA and CDR2 is FQGNSA. The CDR3 sequence is CASSPIGTASYNEQFF. The DNA for the CDR3 is TGTGCCAGCAGCCCCATTGGGACGGCCTCCTACAATGAGCAGTTCTTC.

This clonotype occurred a few times. V usage is TRBV28 and J usage is TRBJ2-7, with TRBD1 matching over 10 bases. Unmatched junction bases numbered 17, after V lost 6 bases and J lost 6 bases. This CDR3 is 17 amino acids long. Germline V CDR1 and CDR2: MDHEN, SYDVKM. CDR3 sequence (DNA): TGTGCCAGCAGCCCTGGGGTCCGGGACAGGGGTAGGGGCGAGCAGTACTTC. Translating gives CASSPGVRDRGRGEQYF.

This clonotype was counted a few times. V is TRBV4-2 and J is TRBJ2-6; the match to TRBD1 covers 8 bases. The junction had 12 bases not matched to a gene; V was cut back by 4 bases and J by 4 bases. This CDR3 is 18 amino acids long. Germline V gives CDR1 LGHNA, CDR2 YNFKEQ. CDR3: CASSPEAGGVSGANVLTF. The DNA for the CDR3 is TGTGCCAGCAGCCCGGAAGCAGGGGGCGTATCCGGGGCCAACGTCCTGACTTTC.

This clonotype was detected ten times or more. The rearrangement joins TRBV6-1 to TRBJ2-4, with a tentative D call TRBD1 (6 bases). CDR1 and CDR2 (germline): MNHNS, SASEGT. This CDR3 is built from 13 residues. The germline V and J ends were trimmed by 6 bases and 7 bases, with 13 bases remaining between them. CDR3 region: CASSSPGANIQYF. CDR3 DNA: TGTGCCAGCAGCTCCCCAGGGGCGAACATTCAGTACTTC.

This clonotype was counted at least ten times. The rearrangement uses TRBV12-3 or TRBV12-4 and TRBJ2-2; D gene unclear. CDR3 length equals 13 residues. Trimming shortened V by 5 bases and J by 4 bases, and 8 bases separated the two germline ends. CDR3: CASSLGFTGELFF. For the CDR3, the DNA is TGTGCCAGCAGTCTGGGCTTCACCGGGGAGCTGTTTTTT.

V and J are TRBV6-1 and TRBJ1-3, with D uncertain. The CDR3 contains 15 residues. The V end lost 0 bases, the J end lost 4 bases, and 10 bases lay between the germline ends. Germline CDR1 reads MNHNS; CDR2 reads SASEGT. The CDR3 DNA reads TGTGCCAGCAGTGAAGCCCTGACTCCGGGAAACACCATATATTTT. It yields the protein CASSEALTPGNTIYF.